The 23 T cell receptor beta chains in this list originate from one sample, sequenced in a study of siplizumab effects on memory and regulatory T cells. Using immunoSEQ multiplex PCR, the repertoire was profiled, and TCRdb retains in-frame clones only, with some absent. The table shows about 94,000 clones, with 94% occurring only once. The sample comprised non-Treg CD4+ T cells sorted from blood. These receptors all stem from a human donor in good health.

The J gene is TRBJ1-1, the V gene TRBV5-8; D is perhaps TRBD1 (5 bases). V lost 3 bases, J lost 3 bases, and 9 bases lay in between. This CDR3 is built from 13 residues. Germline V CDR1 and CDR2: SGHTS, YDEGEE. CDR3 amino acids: CASSSGGYTEAFF. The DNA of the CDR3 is TGTGCCAGCAGCTCGGGGGGGTACACTGAAGCTTTCTTT.

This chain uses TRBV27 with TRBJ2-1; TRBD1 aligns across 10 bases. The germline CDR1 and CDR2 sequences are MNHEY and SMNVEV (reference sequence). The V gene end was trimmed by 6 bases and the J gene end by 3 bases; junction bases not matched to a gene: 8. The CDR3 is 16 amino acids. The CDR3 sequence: CASSETGTGDYNEQFF. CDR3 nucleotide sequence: TGTGCCAGCAGCGAAACCGGGACAGGGGACTACAATGAGCAGTTCTTC.

DNA for the CDR3: TGTGCCAGCAGCTTAGGGGTCTCGGAGGGTGTTCGAGGCGGCTACACCTTC. Translating it yields CASSLGVSEGVRGGYTF. The V and J genes are TRBV7-2 and TRBJ1-2; D unresolved. Germline V gene sequence: CDR1 SGHTA, CDR2 FQGNSA. V lost 1 base and J 8 bases, leaving 23 bases between the germline ends. This CDR3 is built from 17 residues.

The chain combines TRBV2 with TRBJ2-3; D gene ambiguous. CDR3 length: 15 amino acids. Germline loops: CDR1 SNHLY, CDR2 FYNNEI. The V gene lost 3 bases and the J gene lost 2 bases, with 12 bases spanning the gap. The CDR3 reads CASSEFGTHTDTQYF. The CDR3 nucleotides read TGTGCCAGCAGTGAGTTTGGTACCCACACAGATACGCAGTATTTT.

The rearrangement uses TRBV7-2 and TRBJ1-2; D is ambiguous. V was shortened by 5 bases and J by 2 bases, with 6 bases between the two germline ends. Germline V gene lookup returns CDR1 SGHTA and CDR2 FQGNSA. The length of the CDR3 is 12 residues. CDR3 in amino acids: CASSPENYGYTF. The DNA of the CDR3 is TGTGCCAGCAGCCCAGAGAACTATGGCTACACCTTC.

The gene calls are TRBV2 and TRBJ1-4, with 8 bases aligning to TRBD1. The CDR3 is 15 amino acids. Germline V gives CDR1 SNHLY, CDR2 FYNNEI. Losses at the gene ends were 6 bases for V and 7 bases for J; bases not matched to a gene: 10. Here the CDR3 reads CASRKAGGRSEKLFF. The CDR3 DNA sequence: TGTGCCAGCAGAAAGGCAGGGGGCAGGAGTGAAAAACTGTTTTTT. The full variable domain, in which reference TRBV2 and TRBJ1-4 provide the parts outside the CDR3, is EPEVTQTPSHQVTQMGQEVILRCVPISNHLYFYWYRQILGQKVEFLVSFYNNEISEKSEIFDDQFSVERPDGSNFTLKIRSTKLEDSAMYFCASRKAGGRSEKLFFGSGTQLSVL.

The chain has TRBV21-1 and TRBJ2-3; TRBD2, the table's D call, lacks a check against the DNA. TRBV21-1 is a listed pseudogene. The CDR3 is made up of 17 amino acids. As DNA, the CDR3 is TGTGCCAGCAGCAAAGGGCTGGGACTACAATTCACAGATACGCAGTATTTT. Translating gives CASSKGLGLQFTDTQYF.

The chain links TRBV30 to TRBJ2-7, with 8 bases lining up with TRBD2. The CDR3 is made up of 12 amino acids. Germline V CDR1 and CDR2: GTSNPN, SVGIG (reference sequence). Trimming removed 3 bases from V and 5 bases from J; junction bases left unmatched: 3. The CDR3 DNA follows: TGTGCCTGGAGCGGCGGGAGGAACGAGCAGTACTTC. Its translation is CAWSGGRNEQYF. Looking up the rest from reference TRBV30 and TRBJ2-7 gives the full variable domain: SQTIHQWPATLVQPVGSPLSLECTVEGTSNPNLYWYRQAAGRGLQLLFYSVGIGQISSEVPQNLSASRPQDRQFILSSKKLLLSDSGFYLCAWSGGRNEQYFGPGTRLTVT.

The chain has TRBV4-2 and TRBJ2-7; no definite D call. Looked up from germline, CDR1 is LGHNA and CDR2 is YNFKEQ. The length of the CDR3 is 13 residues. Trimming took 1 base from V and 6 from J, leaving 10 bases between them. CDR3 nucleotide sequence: TGTGCCAGCAGCCAAGGAAGAGGACGCGAGCAGTACTTC. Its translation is CASSQGRGREQYF.

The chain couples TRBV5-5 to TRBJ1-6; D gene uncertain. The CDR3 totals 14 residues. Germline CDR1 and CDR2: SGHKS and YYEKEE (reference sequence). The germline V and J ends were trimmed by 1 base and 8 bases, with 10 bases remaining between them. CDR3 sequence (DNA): TGTGCCAGCAGCTTGACCCTAAGAGATTCACCCCTCCACTTT. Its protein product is CASSLTLRDSPLHF.

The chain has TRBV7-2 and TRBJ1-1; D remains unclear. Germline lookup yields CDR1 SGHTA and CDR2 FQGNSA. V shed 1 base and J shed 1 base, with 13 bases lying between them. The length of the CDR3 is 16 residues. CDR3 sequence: CASSLVSVTANTEAFF. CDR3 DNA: TGTGCCAGCAGCTTAGTTTCGGTGACCGCGAACACTGAAGCTTTCTTT.

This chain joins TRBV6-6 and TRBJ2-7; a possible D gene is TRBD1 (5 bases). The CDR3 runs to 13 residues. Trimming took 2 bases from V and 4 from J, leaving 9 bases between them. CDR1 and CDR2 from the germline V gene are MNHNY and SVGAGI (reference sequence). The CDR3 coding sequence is TGTGCCAGCAGTTACGGACATTCTTACGAGCAGTACTTC. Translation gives CASSYGHSYEQYF.

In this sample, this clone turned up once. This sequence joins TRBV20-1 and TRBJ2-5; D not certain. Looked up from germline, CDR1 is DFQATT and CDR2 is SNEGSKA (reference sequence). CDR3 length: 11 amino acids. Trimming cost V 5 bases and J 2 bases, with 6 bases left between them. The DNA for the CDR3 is TGCAGTGCTGCTAGACAAGAGACCCAGTACTTC. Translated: CSAARQETQYF.

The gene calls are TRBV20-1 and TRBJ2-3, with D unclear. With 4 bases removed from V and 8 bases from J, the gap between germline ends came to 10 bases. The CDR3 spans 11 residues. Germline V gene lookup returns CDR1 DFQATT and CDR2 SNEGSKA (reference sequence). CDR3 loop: CSATASGTQYF. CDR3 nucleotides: TGCAGTGCTACGGCATCCGGTACGCAGTATTTT.

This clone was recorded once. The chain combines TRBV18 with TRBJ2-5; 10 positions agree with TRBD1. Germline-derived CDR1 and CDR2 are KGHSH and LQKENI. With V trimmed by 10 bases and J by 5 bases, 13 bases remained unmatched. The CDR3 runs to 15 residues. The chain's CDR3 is CAIPKDRGVGETQYF. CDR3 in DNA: TGTGCCATCCCTAAGGACAGGGGGGTGGGCGAGACCCAGTACTTC.

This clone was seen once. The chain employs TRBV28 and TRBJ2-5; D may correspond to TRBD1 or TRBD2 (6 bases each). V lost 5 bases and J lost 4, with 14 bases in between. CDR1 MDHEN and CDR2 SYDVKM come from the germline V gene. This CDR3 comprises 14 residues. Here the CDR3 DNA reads TGTGCCAGCAGTACACCGGGGGCTGGAGAGACCCAGTACTTC. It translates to CASSTPGAGETQYF.

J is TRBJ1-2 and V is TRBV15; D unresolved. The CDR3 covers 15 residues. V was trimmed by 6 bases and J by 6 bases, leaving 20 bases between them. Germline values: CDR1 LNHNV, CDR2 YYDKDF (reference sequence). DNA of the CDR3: TGTGCCACCAGAGCCCGAGATGATCGGGTGGATGGCTACACCTTC. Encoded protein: CATRARDDRVDGYTF.

CDR3 loop: CASSAGVSGNTIYF. The CDR3 bases are TGTGCCAGCAGCGCCGGTGTCTCTGGAAACACCATATATTTT. V and J are TRBV9 and TRBJ1-3; D ambiguous. In germline, CDR1 is SGDLS, CDR2 YYNGEE. Trimming took 3 bases from V and 0 from J, leaving 7 bases between them. This CDR3 is built from 14 residues. The variable domain in full, completed from reference TRBV9 and TRBJ1-3, reads DSGVTQTPKHLITATGQRVTLRCSPRSGDLSVYWYQQSLDQGLQFLIQYYNGEERAKGNILERFSAQQFPDLHSELNLSSLELGDSALYFCASSAGVSGNTIYFGEGSWLTVV.

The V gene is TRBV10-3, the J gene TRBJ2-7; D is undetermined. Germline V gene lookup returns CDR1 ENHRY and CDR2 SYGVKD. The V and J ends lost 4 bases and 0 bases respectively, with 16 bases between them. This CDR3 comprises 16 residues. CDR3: CAISGGDAALSYEQYF. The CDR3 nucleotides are TGTGCCATCAGTGGCGGAGACGCGGCTCTCTCCTACGAGCAGTACTTC.

Written as DNA, the CDR3 is TGTGCCAGCAGCTTCGATTTGGGGGCAAACTATGGCTACACCTTC. This sequence encodes CASSFDLGANYGYTF. The rearrangement joins TRBV5-4 to TRBJ1-2; possible D gene TRBD1, 6 bases. Deletions cut 2 bases from V and 2 bases from J, with 13 bases between. Germline V gene lookup returns CDR1 SGHNT and CDR2 YYREEE (reference sequence). The CDR3 contains 15 residues.

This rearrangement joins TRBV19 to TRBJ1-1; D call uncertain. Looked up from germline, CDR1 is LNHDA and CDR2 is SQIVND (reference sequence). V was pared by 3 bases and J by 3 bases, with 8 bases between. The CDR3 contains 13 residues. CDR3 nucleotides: TGTGCCAGTAGTATGGAGGGCGACACTGAAGCTTTCTTT. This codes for CASSMEGDTEAFF.

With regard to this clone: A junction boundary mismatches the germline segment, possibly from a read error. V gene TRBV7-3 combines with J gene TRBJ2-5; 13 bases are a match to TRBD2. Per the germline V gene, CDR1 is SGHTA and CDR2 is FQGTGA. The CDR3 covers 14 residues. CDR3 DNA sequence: TGTGCCAGCAGCCAAGGACTAGCGGGAGCGGACAAGAACTTC. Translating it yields CASSQGLAGADKNF. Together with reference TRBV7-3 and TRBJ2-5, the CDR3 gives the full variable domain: GAGVSQTPSNKVTEKGKYVELRCDPISGHTALYWYRQSLGQGPEFLIYFQGTGAADDSGLPNDRFFAVRPEGSVSTLKIQRTERGDSAVYLCASSQGLAGADKNFGPGTRLLVL.

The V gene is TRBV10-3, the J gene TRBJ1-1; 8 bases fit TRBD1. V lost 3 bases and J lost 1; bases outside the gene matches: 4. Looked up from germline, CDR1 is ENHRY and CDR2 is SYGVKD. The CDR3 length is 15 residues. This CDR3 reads CAISEPGTGNTEAFF. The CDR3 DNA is TGTGCCATCAGTGAACCCGGGACAGGGAACACTGAAGCTTTCTTT.